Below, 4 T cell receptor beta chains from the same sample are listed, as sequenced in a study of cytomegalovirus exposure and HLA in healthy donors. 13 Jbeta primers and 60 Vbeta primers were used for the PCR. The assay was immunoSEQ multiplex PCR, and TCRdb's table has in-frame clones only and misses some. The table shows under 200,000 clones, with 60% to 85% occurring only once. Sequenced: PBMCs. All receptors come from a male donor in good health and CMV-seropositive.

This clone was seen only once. The CDR3 coding sequence is TGTGCCAGCAGCGTAGACCCCCGGGGTGGCAGCACAGATACGCAGTATTTT. Protein: CASSVDPRGGSTDTQYF. The chain carries TRBV9 and TRBJ2-3, with D possibly TRBD2 on 5 matching bases. The CDR3 sequence is 17 residues long. V was clipped by 0 bases and J by 0 bases, with 14 bases between them. The germline CDR1 and CDR2 sequences are SGDLS and YYNGEE.

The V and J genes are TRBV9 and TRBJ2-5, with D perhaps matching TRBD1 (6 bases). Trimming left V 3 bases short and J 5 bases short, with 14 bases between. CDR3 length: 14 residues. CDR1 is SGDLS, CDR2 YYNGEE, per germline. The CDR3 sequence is CASSEEGVIETQYF. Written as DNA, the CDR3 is TGTGCCAGCAGCGAAGAGGGGGTTATCGAGACCCAGTACTTC. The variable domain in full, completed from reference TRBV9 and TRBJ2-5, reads DSGVTQTPKHLITATGQRVTLRCSPRSGDLSVYWYQQSLDQGLQFLIQYYNGEERAKGNILERFSAQQFPDLHSELNLSSLELGDSALYFCASSEEGVIETQYFGPGTRLLVL.

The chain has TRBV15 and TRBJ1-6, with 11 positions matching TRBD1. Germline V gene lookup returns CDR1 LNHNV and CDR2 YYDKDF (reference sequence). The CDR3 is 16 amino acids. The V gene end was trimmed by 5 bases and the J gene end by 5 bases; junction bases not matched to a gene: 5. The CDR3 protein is CATSRTGGGNNSPLHF. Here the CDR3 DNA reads TGTGCCACCAGCCGGACAGGGGGCGGTAATAATTCACCCCTCCACTTT.

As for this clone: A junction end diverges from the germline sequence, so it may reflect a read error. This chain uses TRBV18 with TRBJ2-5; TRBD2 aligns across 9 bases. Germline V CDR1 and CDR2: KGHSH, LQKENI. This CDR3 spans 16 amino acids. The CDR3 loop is CASSPPSGMIQETQYF. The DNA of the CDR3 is TGTGCCAGCTCCCCACCTAGCGGGATGATCCAAGAGACCCAGTACTTC.